Presented here are 24 T cell receptor beta chains from one specimen sequenced in a study of early T cells in non-severe SARS-CoV-2 infection. Using its own MiXCR run on the 5' RACE reads, TCRdb lists one record per CDR3 protein. This sample yields around 61,000 distinct CDR3 sequences, of which 9.5% to 14% are seen a single time; approximately 1.7% belongs to the top ten. Material: whole blood. Source of these receptors: an adult who was a healthcare worker with PCR-confirmed SARS-CoV-2 infection or an uninfected control (not recorded which).

This clonotype has at least ten counts. The V and J genes are TRBV7-9 and TRBJ2-1, with a weak D call TRBD1 (6 bases). The CDR3 runs 18 residues. V lost 6 bases and J 0 bases, leaving 21 bases between the germline ends. Per germline, CDR1 SEHNR and CDR2 FQNEAQ (reference sequence). The CDR3 DNA follows: TGTGCCAGCAGAACCGCTAGCAGGGGACGTATCTCCTACAATGAGCAGTTCTTC. It yields the protein CASRTASRGRISYNEQFF.

This clonotype has at least ten counts. The rearrangement uses TRBV28 and TRBJ2-2; tentative D call: TRBD1 (5 bases). V was pared by 3 bases and J by 0 bases, with 8 bases between. Per the germline V gene, CDR1 is MDHEN and CDR2 is SYDVKM. This CDR3 has 15 residues. The CDR3 coding sequence is TGTGCCAGCAGTTTGGGGCAGACGAACACCGGGGAGCTGTTTTTT. Encoded protein: CASSLGQTNTGELFF. Full variable domain (outside the CDR3, taken from reference TRBV28 and TRBJ2-2): DVKVTQSSRYLVKRTGEKVFLECVQDMDHENMFWYRQDPGLGLRLIYFSYDVKMKEKGDIPEGYSVSREKKERFSLILESASTNQTSMYLCASSLGQTNTGELFFGEGSRLTVL.

The table lists this clonotype with many counts. J is TRBJ1-1 and V is TRBV12-3 or TRBV12-4; D is uncertain. The CDR3 length is 13 residues. The ends were cut back, 3 bases at V and 1 base at J, with 6 bases in the middle. Here the CDR3 DNA reads TGTGCCAGCAGTTTGATCCCGAACACTGAAGCTTTCTTT. It encodes CASSLIPNTEAFF.

This clonotype was detected ten times or more. CDR3 loop: CASSFLGFVKNIQYF. The DNA of the CDR3 is TGTGCCAGCAGTTTCTTGGGTTTTGTCAAAAACATTCAGTACTTC. V and J are TRBV12-3 or TRBV12-4 and TRBJ2-4; the D is unclear. The CDR3 is made up of 15 amino acids. The germline V and J ends were trimmed by 3 bases and 3 bases, with 12 bases remaining between them.

The V call is TRBV2, the J call TRBJ2-3; 14 bases match TRBD2. Looked up from germline, CDR1 is SNHLY and CDR2 is FYNNEI. The J segment lost 1 base and the V segment lost 8 bases, leaving 5 bases of the junction unmatched. This CDR3 region has 16 residues. As DNA, the CDR3 is TGTGCCAGCCTCCCGGGACTAGCGGGGGGCACAGATACGCAGTATTTT. Protein product: CASLPGLAGGTDTQYF.

Ten or more counts support this clonotype. The chain recombines TRBV7-6 with TRBJ1-1; 7 bases are a match to TRBD1. The CDR3 covers 17 residues. CDR1 is SGHVS, CDR2 FNYEAQ, per germline. Trimming at V came to 5 bases and at J to 1 base, leaving 13 bases not matched to a gene. The CDR3 reads CASSDPLGRGQNTEAFF. CDR3 DNA: TGTGCCAGCAGCGATCCCCTGGGAAGGGGGCAGAACACTGAAGCTTTCTTT.

This clonotype showed up many times. The chain employs TRBV20-1 and TRBJ2-1; D gene ambiguous. CDR3 length: 13 amino acids. V was clipped by 3 bases and J by 5 bases, with 11 bases between them. Germline CDR1 and CDR2: DFQATT and SNEGSKA (reference sequence). CDR3 coding DNA: TGCAGTGCTAGTGGTCGCTCGAACAATGAGCAGTTCTTC. Amino acid sequence: CSASGRSNNEQFF.

The V gene is TRBV18, the J gene TRBJ1-4; D is unclear. Trimming removed 3 bases from V and 5 bases from J, with 4 bases in between. The CDR3 has 12 residues. Germline assignment: CDR1 KGHSH and CDR2 LQKENI. As DNA, the CDR3 is TGTGCCAGCTCACCTGGGAATGAAAAACTGTTTTTT. Residues: CASSPGNEKLFF. Combining the CDR3 with reference TRBV18 and TRBJ1-4 gives the whole variable domain NAGVMQNPRHLVRRRGQEARLRCSPMKGHSHVYWYRQLPEEGLKFMVYLQKENIIDESGMPKERFSAEFPKEGPSILRIQQVVRGDSAAYFCASSPGNEKLFFGSGTQLSVL.

This clonotype was seen repeatedly, ten times or more. In DNA, the CDR3 is TGTGCCAGCAGCCCAAGGCGGGCTCAGGGGGTAGAGACCCAGTACTTC. As protein: CASSPRRAQGVETQYF. The rearrangement joins TRBV7-8 to TRBJ2-5; 7 bases match TRBD1. Trimming removed 5 bases from V and 4 bases from J; junction bases left unmatched: 13. The germline V gene has CDR1 SGHVS and CDR2 FQNEAQ. This CDR3 is 16 amino acids long.

The chain links TRBV5-1 to TRBJ2-1; D gene ambiguous. In germline, CDR1 is SGHRS, CDR2 YFSETQ. The CDR3 runs to 15 residues. Deletions cut 4 bases from V and 0 bases from J, with 11 bases between. This chain's CDR3 is CASSRLVSSYNEQFF. The CDR3, as DNA: TGCGCCAGCAGCCGATTAGTTAGCTCCTACAATGAGCAGTTCTTC.

This clonotype was found a few times. One junction end does not reproduce the germline sequence, and a read error may be involved. The chain is built from TRBV5-1 and TRBJ1-1, with D perhaps TRBD1 (6 bases). Per germline, CDR1 SGHRS and CDR2 YFSETQ. The CDR3 consists of 14 residues. The CDR3 sequence is CASRLGGRNTEAFF. The CDR3 DNA follows: TGCGCCAGCAGGTTGGGGGGCCGGAACACTGAAGCTTTCTTT.

This clonotype was recorded at least ten times. The chain combines TRBV5-1 with TRBJ1-5; D perhaps matches TRBD1 (6 bases). The V end lost 4 bases, the J end lost 2 bases, and 19 bases lay between the germline ends. The V gene's germline CDR1 is SGHRS and CDR2 YFSETQ. The CDR3 totals 17 residues. CDR3 residues: CASSPGGGAFGNQPQHF. CDR3 DNA sequence: TGCGCCAGCAGCCCTGGGGGGGGCGCCTTCGGCAATCAGCCCCAGCATTTT.

This clonotype has more than one count but fewer than ten. The CDR3 nucleotides are TGCGCCAGCTTTCTGGACTGGGGGGCCACAGATACGCAGTATTTT. It yields the protein CASFLDWGATDTQYF. V is TRBV5-1 and J is TRBJ2-3; D could derive from TRBD1 or TRBD2 (6 bases each). Germline loops: CDR1 SGHRS, CDR2 YFSETQ. The CDR3 consists of 15 residues. The V end was cut by 7 bases, the J end by 2 bases, with 17 bases between.

This clonotype is medium-sized within its sample. The chain is built from TRBV7-3 and TRBJ2-1; D is uncertain. The CDR3 is 15 residues long. In germline, CDR1 is SGHTA, CDR2 FQGTGA. V was pared by 2 bases and J by 0 bases, with 8 bases between. The CDR3 sequence is CASSLDMSSYNEQFF. For the CDR3, the DNA is TGTGCCAGCAGCTTAGACATGAGCTCCTACAATGAGCAGTTCTTC.

This clonotype was seen ten or more times. The chain is built from TRBV5-6 and TRBJ2-7; D is undetermined. The CDR3 is 14 residues long. Trimming removed 0 bases from V and 3 bases from J, with 10 bases in between. In germline, CDR1 is SGHDT, CDR2 YYEEEE. CDR3 sequence reads: CASSLAPGHYEQYF. In DNA form, the CDR3 reads TGTGCCAGCAGCTTGGCCCCGGGTCACTACGAGCAGTACTTC.

This clonotype was observed many times. J is TRBJ2-5 and V is TRBV9, with D maybe TRBD2 (6 bases). This CDR3 spans 14 amino acids. V was clipped by 0 bases and J by 5 bases, with 11 bases between them. Germline V lookup: CDR1 SGDLS, CDR2 YYNGEE. In DNA, the CDR3 is TGTGCCAGCAGCGTAGGTGCGGGGAGGGAGACCCAGTACTTC. Translation gives CASSVGAGRETQYF.

V usage is TRBV11-2 and J usage is TRBJ1-6, with 8 bases fitting TRBD1. CDR3 size: 15 residues. CDR1 is SGHAT, CDR2 FQNNGV, per germline. Germline trimming cut 1 base from V and 8 bases from J; bases unmatched to any gene: 4. CDR3 sequence: CASSLVRQGYSPLHF. CDR3 coding DNA: TGTGCCAGCAGCTTAGTACGACAGGGGTATTCACCCCTCCACTTT.

This clonotype was observed a handful of times. J is TRBJ2-7 and V is TRBV2; weak D call: TRBD2 (6 bases). Trimming left V 4 bases short and J 3 bases short, with 13 bases between. The CDR3 loop spans 14 amino acids. Germline V CDR1 and CDR2: SNHLY, FYNNEI. The CDR3 DNA follows: TGTGCCAGCAGTGCGGAGGGGAGCATCTACGAGCAGTACTTC. It encodes CASSAEGSIYEQYF.

In this sample, this clonotype turned up once. This chain joins TRBV12-3 or TRBV12-4 and TRBJ1-1; no reliable D call. The CDR3 length is 13 residues. Trimming shortened V by 5 bases and J by 3 bases, and 10 bases separated the two germline ends. The CDR3 loop reads CASSRYWDTEAFF. CDR3 bases: TGTGCCAGCAGTCGGTATTGGGACACTGAAGCTTTCTTT.

This clonotype was found many times. This chain uses TRBV2 with TRBJ1-1, with TRBD1 matching 11 bases. Germline V CDR1 and CDR2: SNHLY, FYNNEI. The CDR3 has 13 residues. V lost 9 bases and J lost 5; bases outside the gene matches: 5. Written as DNA, the CDR3 is TGTGCCAGTACGGGACAGGGGGGAACTGAAGCTTTCTTT. It codes for CASTGQGGTEAFF.

This clonotype was recorded only once. The rearrangement links TRBV5-1 to TRBJ2-5; D gene uncertain. Germline V gene data show CDR1 as SGHRS and CDR2 as YFSETQ. This CDR3 is 13 amino acids long. V lost 4 bases, J lost 12 bases, and 19 bases lay in between. CDR3 loop: CASSPPNSWHEYF. The CDR3 nucleotides read TGCGCCAGCAGCCCCCCCAATTCGTGGCATGAGTACTTC.

V and J are TRBV7-3 and TRBJ2-1; 9 positions agree with TRBD2. This CDR3 has 16 residues. The V gene's germline CDR1 is SGHTA and CDR2 FQGTGA. J gave up 6 bases and V 5 bases, and 11 bases lay outside the gene matches. CDR3 nucleotide sequence: TGTGCCAGCAGCCCCTGGGGGGGGACTAGCCTCAATGAGCAGTTCTTC. This translates into CASSPWGGTSLNEQFF.

The table lists this clonotype with a few counts. This rearrangement joins TRBV20-1 to TRBJ2-3, with no clear D. Per germline, CDR1 DFQATT and CDR2 SNEGSKA (reference sequence). The V end lost 0 bases, the J end lost 1 base, and 5 bases lay between the germline ends. This CDR3 has 13 amino acids. CDR3 protein: CSARDVGTDTQYF. DNA of the CDR3: TGCAGTGCTAGAGACGTCGGCACAGATACGCAGTATTTT.

This clonotype was seen only a few times. The V gene is TRBV20-1, the J gene TRBJ1-5; 7 bases match TRBD1. V shed 5 bases, J shed 7 bases, and the junction held 14 bases outside the gene matches. CDR1 and CDR2 from the germline V gene are DFQATT and SNEGSKA (reference sequence). The CDR3 loop spans 15 amino acids. The CDR3 nucleotides read TGCAGTGCTGGACCCCGACAGGGCCCTGGGCAGCCCCAGCATTTT. Translation: CSAGPRQGPGQPQHF.